Included here is one T cell receptor (beta chain) sequence, with context. The antigen remains undetermined. This record comes from a study of a mutant IDH1 vaccine in newly diagnosed glioma. Study background: Patients, over weeks 1, 3, 5, 7, 11, 15, 19 and 23, received a total of eight vaccinations. Vaccinations were initiated 4-6 weeks following radiotherapy alone, or were given together with temozolomide cycles. The treated population exhibited a male proportion of roughly 62%, a female proportion of around 40%, and a mean age of around 40 years.

The time point was: week 5, during vaccination. The study gave 300 ug of mutant IDH1 20-mer peptide per vaccine dose, with topical imiquimod. Libraries were prepared by immunoSEQ multiplex PCR; TCRdb keeps only in-frame clonotypes and omits some of them. The sample lists roughly 62,000 clones; about 81% were seen once. The clonotype was recovered from a woman between 50 and 59 years old with glioma. This specimen consisted of PBMCs, obtained from a glioma patient whose treatment included an IDH1 peptide vaccine.

The CDR3 region is CASSWLRDTEAFF. CDR3 in DNA: TGTGCCAGCAGTTGGCTACGGGACACTGAAGCTTTCTTT. The chain combines TRBV6-1 with TRBJ1-1; D gene uncertain. V was cut by 5 bases and J by 3 bases, with 10 bases left in between. The CDR3 contains 13 residues. The germline CDR1 and CDR2 sequences are MNHNS and SASEGT.